Presented here are 15 T cell receptor beta chains from one specimen sequenced in a study of blood T cell repertoires in COVID-19 (TCRdb year 2020). Receptor amplification or capture employed the immunoSEQ multiplex PCR assay. TCRdb took over this immuneACCESS table, retaining in-frame rearrangements with V and J assigned. Such tables are incomplete; in checked studies, under half of the missing clones stem from an unresolved V gene, and the remainder is unexplained. Here the sample has tens of thousands of clones; 87% occur a single time. The ten largest account for about a sixth of the sample. The material sequenced was peripheral blood. The receptors here all came from a human donor in a cohort sampled during active COVID-19.

V usage is TRBV5-1 and J usage is TRBJ1-4; D not certain. The CDR3 is 16 amino acids. Germline CDR1 SGHRS, CDR2 YFSETQ. V was trimmed by 4 bases and J by 0 bases, leaving 13 bases between them. For the CDR3, the DNA is TGCGCCAGCAGCCTGGGGAGGCCTGCAACTAATGAAAAACTGTTTTTT. Amino acid sequence: CASSLGRPATNEKLFF.

The chain uses TRBV5-1 and TRBJ1-2; D may be TRBD1 (5 bases). CDR3 size: 15 residues. Per the germline V gene, CDR1 is SGHRS and CDR2 is YFSETQ. V lost 0 bases, J lost 6 bases, and 15 bases lay in between. CDR3 in amino acids: CASSLVAGPTDGYTF. In DNA, the CDR3 is TGCGCCAGCAGCTTGGTAGCGGGACCCACCGATGGCTACACCTTC.

The chain couples TRBV6-6 to TRBJ1-4; the match to TRBD1 covers 9 bases. This CDR3 comprises 14 residues. V trimming: 7 bases; J trimming: 7 bases; junction bases outside the gene matches: 7. Germline V gene data show CDR1 as MNHNY and CDR2 as SVGAGI (reference sequence). CDR3 sequence: CASIPQGAGEKLFF. CDR3 nucleotides: TGTGCCAGCATCCCACAGGGGGCAGGTGAAAAACTGTTTTTT.

The rearrangement joins TRBV6-5 to TRBJ2-7; TRBD1 agrees at 7 bases. J was trimmed by 5 bases and V by 2 bases; bases with no gene match: 3. The CDR3 contains 13 residues. The germline gives CDR1 MNHEY, CDR2 SVGAGI. The CDR3 bases are TGTGCCAGCAGTTACCCAGACAGGGACGAGCAGTACTTC. Encoded protein: CASSYPDRDEQYF.

This clone came up a few times. The gene calls are TRBV15 and TRBJ1-2; D possibly corresponds to TRBD1 (5 bases). Germline values: CDR1 LNHNV, CDR2 YYDKDF (reference sequence). The ends were cut back, 1 base at V and 2 bases at J, with 8 bases in the middle. This CDR3 is 14 amino acids long. In DNA form, the CDR3 reads TGTGCCACCAGCAGAGCAGGGTTCAACTATGGCTACACCTTC. Its translation: CATSRAGFNYGYTF. Full variable domain (remainder filled in from reference TRBV15 and TRBJ1-2): DAMVIQNPRYQVTQFGKPVTLSCSQTLNHNVMYWYQQKSSQAPKLLFHYYDKDFNNEADTPDNFQSRRPNTSFCFLDIRSPGLGDTAMYLCATSRAGFNYGYTFGSGTRLTVV.

The chain recombines TRBV7-2 with TRBJ2-7; no definite D call. V was shortened by 6 bases and J by 0 bases, with 9 bases between the two germline ends. Germline CDR1 and CDR2: SGHTA and FQGNSA. This CDR3 is built from 13 residues. CDR3 sequence reads: CASSRVSSYEQYF. The CDR3 nucleotides are TGTGCCAGCAGTAGAGTTAGCTCCTACGAGCAGTACTTC.

The genes are TRBV7-2 and TRBJ1-1; no firm D call. This CDR3 comprises 13 residues. Germline CDR1 and CDR2: SGHTA and FQGNSA. V gave up 5 bases and J gave up 1 base, with 8 bases separating them. In nucleotides, the CDR3 is TGTGCCAGCAGCCCTGGGCAGAACACTGAAGCTTTCTTT. Encoded protein: CASSPGQNTEAFF.

The chain combines TRBV7-3 with TRBJ2-3; 7 bases match TRBD2. The ends lost 4 bases at V and 4 bases at J; junction bases unmatched: 5. The V gene's germline CDR1 is SGHTA and CDR2 FQGTGA. This CDR3 has 14 residues. The CDR3 reads CASSSGGRSDTQYF. For the CDR3, the DNA is TGTGCCAGCAGCTCGGGGGGTAGATCAGATACGCAGTATTTT.

The gene calls are TRBV5-1 and TRBJ2-1, with 7 bases lining up with TRBD1. The CDR3 covers 14 residues. Trimming removed 9 bases from V and 2 bases from J; junction bases left unmatched: 8. The germline V gene encodes CDR1 SGHRS and CDR2 YFSETQ. CDR3 amino acids: CATARDRPYNEQFF. The CDR3 DNA is TGCGCCACGGCCCGGGACAGACCCTACAATGAGCAGTTCTTC.

This chain links TRBV5-1 with TRBJ2-3, with D possibly matching TRBD1 (5 bases). This CDR3 has 14 residues. In germline, CDR1 is SGHRS, CDR2 YFSETQ. V lost 0 bases and J lost 5, with 10 bases in between. The CDR3 nucleotides are TGCGCCAGCAGCTTGGAACAGGTAATAGATACGCAGTATTTT. Protein product: CASSLEQVIDTQYF.

This clone has a handful of counts. The chain links TRBV6-6 to TRBJ1-5; D remains ambiguous. Between the trimmed V and J ends, which lost 0 bases and 7 bases, there was a span of 10 bases. The CDR3 sequence is 14 residues long. CDR1 and CDR2 (germline): MNHNY, SVGAGI (reference sequence). CDR3 DNA sequence: TGTGCCAGCAGTTACTCGACTCCGAGGCAGCCCCAGCATTTT. This sequence encodes CASSYSTPRQPQHF.

This clone was recorded many times. The chain couples TRBV5-1 to TRBJ1-1; D possibly corresponds to TRBD1 (5 bases). V lost 4 bases, J lost 4 bases, and 14 bases lay in between. The CDR3 is 14 amino acids. Germline V gene lookup returns CDR1 SGHRS and CDR2 YFSETQ. The CDR3 loop is CASSPEDITTEAFF. DNA of the CDR3: TGCGCCAGCAGCCCTGAGGACATAACCACTGAAGCTTTCTTT.

The chain combines TRBV5-4 with TRBJ1-1; 7 positions agree with TRBD1. V lost 4 bases and J lost 5; bases outside the gene matches: 8. The germline V gene encodes CDR1 SGHNT and CDR2 YYREEE (reference sequence). This CDR3 is 14 amino acids long. The CDR3 coding sequence is TGTGCCAGCAGCATACTTACAGGGGAGACTGAAGCTTTCTTT. Translating it yields CASSILTGETEAFF.

This clone was counted once. This chain connects TRBV27 to TRBJ2-2, with 9 positions matching TRBD2. Germline CDR1 is MNHEY and CDR2 is SMNVEV (reference sequence). The J segment lost 3 bases and the V segment lost 3 bases, leaving 5 bases of the junction unmatched. CDR3 length: 16 residues. CDR3 sequence: CASSFGGGAHTGELFF. CDR3 coding DNA: TGTGCCAGCAGTTTTGGCGGGGGGGCTCACACCGGGGAGCTGTTTTTT.

The chain has TRBV28 and TRBJ2-7; D possibly corresponds to TRBD2 (6 bases). The CDR3 is 15 amino acids. Trimming took off 5 bases at V and 0 bases at J, with 14 bases between the two ends. The germline gives CDR1 MDHEN, CDR2 SYDVKM. The CDR3 loop reads CASSPGGMSSYEQYF. Written as DNA, the CDR3 is TGTGCCAGCAGTCCTGGGGGGATGAGCTCCTACGAGCAGTACTTC.